The sequence of this TCR beta chain was determined in a study of T cell repertoires in cytomegalovirus infection. Study-wide background: Based on public TCR beta signatures, there were indications of CMV infection and of a matching HLA type. General study results and limits: Carriers of CMV plus the relevant HLA were identified by cumulative public TCR beta family frequency. Within the response measured ex vivo, HLA-C-restricted CMV-specific TCR beta clonotypes were dominant.

V dropped 2 bases and J dropped 0; count of bases not matched to a gene: 2. CDR1 is MNHEY and CDR2 is SMNVEV in the germline V gene (reference sequence). The CDR3 totals 15 residues. This clonotype was counted between two and nine times. The target antigen is unknown. Via MiXCR, TCRdb re-called the reads, giving one row per CDR3 protein. The table records around 770,000 distinct CDR3 sequences, about 28% of them present only once. This material consisted of cultured CD8+ T cells from PBMCs, taken from culture after CMV antigen stimulation. This chain links TRBV27 with TRBJ1-2; 8 positions agree with TRBD1. The TCR comes from a human donor in good health (CMV status not recorded). Some clones in this sample may be carry-over from other donors' samples. The DNA of the CDR3 is TGTGCCAGCAGTTTACGGACAGGGACTAACTATGGCTACACCTTC. This codes for CASSLRTGTNYGYTF.